Shown below are 28 T cell receptor beta chains from a single sample sequenced in a study of shared clonotypes between healthy human individuals. The table came from immunoSEQ multiplex PCR; TCRdb's copy has only in-frame clones and leaves some out. In the table there are over a million clones, 98% of which are singletons. The specimen was naive CD4+ T cells sorted from blood. This sample's subset: CD45RA+ positively selected. These receptors all come from a man aged 25 to 40 in good health.

This sequence joins TRBV5-1 and TRBJ2-1; 8 bases align to TRBD2. The CDR3 is made up of 16 amino acids. The V and J ends lost 9 bases and 4 bases, in that order; junction bases with no gene match: 15. From germline, CDR1 is SGHRS and CDR2 YFSETQ. As DNA, the CDR3 is TGCGCCACCCCTACGCTAAGAGCGGGGGAATACAATGAGCAGTTCTTC. It is translated as CATPTLRAGEYNEQFF.

The chain couples TRBV11-2 to TRBJ2-1; the D is unclear. This CDR3 contains 13 residues. Germline values: CDR1 SGHAT, CDR2 FQNNGV. The V and J ends lost 0 bases and 3 bases respectively, with 3 bases between them. The CDR3 loop is CASSLEHYNEQFF. CDR3 DNA sequence: TGTGCCAGCAGCTTAGAACACTACAATGAGCAGTTCTTC. Variable domain in full (rest from reference TRBV11-2 and TRBJ2-1): EAGVAQSPRYKIIEKRQSVAFWCNPISGHATLYWYQQILGQGPKLLIQFQNNGVVDDSQLPKDRFSAERLKGVDSTLKIQPAKLEDSAVYLCASSLEHYNEQFFGPGTRLTVL.

The rearrangement joins TRBV4-1 to TRBJ2-7; D remains ambiguous. This CDR3 spans 16 amino acids. Germline CDR1 MGHRA, CDR2 YSYEKL. Trimming cost V 1 base and J 3 bases, with 16 bases left between them. CDR3 nucleotides: TGCGCCAGCAGCCAAGTCAGCACGGCGGCCTTCTACGAGCAGTACTTC. Its protein product is CASSQVSTAAFYEQYF.

The V call is TRBV6-4, the J call TRBJ2-2; 11 nucleotides match TRBD2. With 4 bases clipped from V and 0 bases from J, the junction kept 4 bases outside the gene matches. Germline lookup yields CDR1 MRHNA and CDR2 SNTAGT. This CDR3 comprises 17 residues. The CDR3: CASSVTSGSPNTGELFF. DNA for the CDR3: TGTGCCAGCAGTGTAACTAGCGGGAGCCCGAACACCGGGGAGCTGTTTTTT.

V and J are TRBV27 and TRBJ1-2; 7 nucleotides match TRBD1. There are 14 residues in the CDR3. V lost 5 bases to trimming and J lost 6 bases; unmatched junction nucleotides: 9. Germline CDR1 is MNHEY and CDR2 is SMNVEV (reference sequence). In DNA form, the CDR3 reads TGTGCCAGCAGTCCGGGGACAGCCCTCCATGGCTACACCTTC. This sequence encodes CASSPGTALHGYTF.

A remark on this clone: One end of the junction does not line up with germline, which may come from a read error. V gene TRBV29-1 combines with J gene TRBJ1-1, with 10 bases matching TRBD1. CDR1 is SQVTM, CDR2 ANQGSEA, per germline. The CDR3 contains 11 residues. The CDR3 reads CSVSDRGLRDF. The CDR3, as DNA: TGCAGCGTTTCAGACAGGGGGCTTCGGGACTTT. Full variable domain (remainder filled in from reference TRBV29-1 and TRBJ1-1): SAVISQKPSRDICQRGTSLTIQCQVDSQVTMMFWYRQQPGQSLTLIATANQGSEATYESGFVIDKFPISRPNLTFSTLTVSNMSPEDSSIYLCSVSDRGLRDFGQGTRLTVV.

This clone was recorded once. As DNA, the CDR3 is TGTGCCAGTAGTAAATCCCCGGTTATCGAGGGGCAGTTCTTC. The encoded protein is CASSKSPVIEGQFF. The chain combines TRBV19 with TRBJ2-1, with a tentative D call TRBD2 (5 bases). This CDR3 is 14 amino acids long. The germline gives CDR1 LNHDA, CDR2 SQIVND (reference sequence). With 4 bases removed from V and 12 bases from J, the gap between germline ends came to 19 bases.

The chain combines TRBV19 with TRBJ2-7; D call uncertain. Germline V CDR1 and CDR2: LNHDA, SQIVND (reference sequence). The CDR3 covers 13 residues. The germline V and J ends were trimmed by 4 bases and 5 bases, with 12 bases remaining between them. CDR3 region: CASSNTGFDEQYF. CDR3 nucleotides: TGTGCCAGTAGTAATACCGGATTCGACGAGCAGTACTTC.

The chain's CDR3 is CASRVGLAFWSEQYF. In nucleotides, the CDR3 is TGTGCCAGCAGAGTCGGACTAGCGTTTTGGTCGGAGCAGTACTTC. The rearrangement joins TRBV27 to TRBJ2-7; TRBD2 matches at 9 bases. The CDR3 runs to 15 residues. Trimming removed 6 bases from V and 7 bases from J; junction bases left unmatched: 13. Per the germline V gene, CDR1 is MNHEY and CDR2 is SMNVEV (reference sequence).

This clone was seen a single time. Other DNA sequences of this sample code for an identical CDR3. The gene calls are TRBV9 and TRBJ2-2; the match to TRBD2 covers 7 bases. The CDR3 has 16 amino acids. CDR1 SGDLS and CDR2 YYNGEE come from the germline V gene. The trim removed 0 bases at V and 0 bases at J, leaving 2 bases unmatched. The CDR3 coding sequence is TGTGCCAGCAGCGTAGCTAGCGGTGCGAACACCGGGGAGCTGTTTTTT. Translating gives CASSVASGANTGELFF. The variable domain in full, completed from reference TRBV9 and TRBJ2-2, reads DSGVTQTPKHLITATGQRVTLRCSPRSGDLSVYWYQQSLDQGLQFLIQYYNGEERAKGNILERFSAQQFPDLHSELNLSSLELGDSALYFCASSVASGANTGELFFGEGSRLTVL.

This clone was counted a single time. The chain links TRBV5-1 to TRBJ2-7; D is undetermined. The V and J ends lost 0 bases and 4 bases respectively, with 11 bases between them. The CDR3 runs 14 residues. Germline CDR1 and CDR2: SGHRS and YFSETQ. The CDR3 coding sequence is TGCGCCAGCAGCTTGGCACCAGCCCAATACGAGCAGTACTTC. Its protein product is CASSLAPAQYEQYF. The entire variable domain, with the rest obtained from reference TRBV5-1 and TRBJ2-7, is as follows: KAGVTQTPRYLIKTRGQQVTLSCSPISGHRSVSWYQQTPGQGLQFLFEYFSETQRNKGNFPGRFSGRQFSNSRSEMNVSTLELGDSALYLCASSLAPAQYEQYFGPGTRLTVT.

The V and J genes are TRBV4-3 and TRBJ1-2; 9 bases line up with TRBD1. V was pared by 1 base and J by 5 bases, with 5 bases of the junction left unmatched. This CDR3 is 15 amino acids long. Germline lookup yields CDR1 LGHNA and CDR2 YSLEER. The CDR3 loop is CASSQAGTGSYGYTF. The CDR3 bases are TGCGCCAGCAGCCAAGCAGGGACAGGGTCTTATGGCTACACCTTC.

About this clone itself: This sample also contains other DNA sequences that code for the same CDR3. V usage is TRBV5-1 and J usage is TRBJ2-7; D ambiguous. V was cut by 3 bases and J by 6 bases, with 10 bases left in between. CDR1 is SGHRS and CDR2 is YFSETQ in the germline V gene. CDR3 length equals 12 residues. CDR3 DNA sequence: TGCGCCAGCAGCTCAGGTCTCCCCGAGCAGTACTTC. This gives the protein CASSSGLPEQYF.

The chain recombines TRBV6-1 with TRBJ2-1; tentatively, D is TRBD2 (6 bases). The CDR3 spans 17 residues. Per the germline V gene, CDR1 is MNHNS and CDR2 is SASEGT. V was shortened by 0 bases and J by 7 bases, with 19 bases between the two germline ends. This CDR3 is CASSEALGGVSFNEQFF. For the CDR3, the DNA is TGTGCCAGCAGTGAAGCGCTGGGGGGAGTATCGTTTAATGAGCAGTTCTTC.

A note on this clone: Additional DNA sequences in this sample encode the identical CDR3. The chain is built from TRBV28 and TRBJ1-5; 7 positions agree with TRBD1. From germline, CDR1 is MDHEN and CDR2 SYDVKM. V was pared by 5 bases and J by 2 bases, with 3 bases of the junction left unmatched. The CDR3 sequence is 14 residues long. The CDR3 sequence: CASSLGQGNQPQHF. The CDR3 nucleotides read TGTGCCAGCAGTCTTGGACAGGGCAATCAGCCCCAGCATTTT.

This clone was counted once. The V gene is TRBV30, the J gene TRBJ1-4; possibly TRBD1 for D (5 bases). Germline V gives CDR1 GTSNPN, CDR2 SVGIG (reference sequence). Trimming took off 3 bases at V and 0 bases at J, with 11 bases between the two ends. The CDR3 has 15 amino acids. The DNA for the CDR3 is TGTGCCTGGAGACGGGGGTTTGCAACTAATGAAAAACTGTTTTTT. Its translation is CAWRRGFATNEKLFF.

This clone was picked up one time. The chain carries TRBV25-1 and TRBJ2-7; D gene ambiguous. CDR3 length equals 15 residues. CDR1 is MGHDK, CDR2 SYGVNS, per germline. The ends were cut back, 3 bases at V and 7 bases at J, with 19 bases in the middle. The CDR3 coding sequence is TGTGCCAGCAGTGACTCAAAGAAGGCCAATGTTGAGCAGTACTTC. This codes for CASSDSKKANVEQYF.

This rearrangement joins TRBV29-1 to TRBJ1-2; TRBD1 is a possible D gene (6 bases). Germline loops: CDR1 SQVTM, CDR2 ANQGSEA. The CDR3 consists of 13 residues. V was shortened by 6 bases and J by 2 bases, with 13 bases between the two germline ends. DNA for the CDR3: TGCAGCGTGGCCGGGACACCGAACTATGGCTACACCTTC. Residues: CSVAGTPNYGYTF.

The V gene is TRBV10-3, the J gene TRBJ2-1, with D perhaps TRBD1 (7 bases). The V gene lost 7 bases and the J gene lost 9 bases, with 13 bases spanning the gap. CDR1 and CDR2 (germline): ENHRY, SYGVKD. CDR3 length: 12 amino acids. DNA for the CDR3: TGTGCCATCAACCAGGGGGGATCTGAGCAGTTCTTC. This sequence encodes CAINQGGSEQFF.

The chain links TRBV29-1 to TRBJ2-1; D is undetermined. CDR3 size: 12 residues. The V end lost 6 bases, the J end lost 4 bases, and 10 bases lay between the germline ends. Germline V gene lookup returns CDR1 SQVTM and CDR2 ANQGSEA. Here the CDR3 DNA reads TGCAGCGTCGACCGAGAATACAATGAGCAGTTCTTC. Its protein is CSVDREYNEQFF.

The chain recombines TRBV18 with TRBJ1-1, with 8 bases matching TRBD1. Per germline, CDR1 KGHSH and CDR2 LQKENI. This CDR3 is 18 amino acids long. With V trimmed by 2 bases and J by 1 base, 12 bases remained unmatched. The CDR3 nucleotides read TGTGCCAGCTCACCAAGGACGAACAGGGGGTATGGGAACACTGAAGCTTTCTTT. Residues: CASSPRTNRGYGNTEAFF.

The V and J genes are TRBV10-3 and TRBJ2-1, with 8 positions matching TRBD1. CDR3 size: 18 residues. CDR1 is ENHRY, CDR2 SYGVKD, per germline. The V gene end was trimmed by 5 bases and the J gene end by 3 bases; junction bases not matched to a gene: 15. The CDR3 here is CAISSRTGTTVGYNEQFF. For the CDR3, the DNA is TGTGCCATCAGTTCCCGGACAGGGACGACGGTAGGCTACAATGAGCAGTTCTTC.

Concerning this clone itself: Other DNA sequences in the same sample also yield this CDR3. V is TRBV5-1 and J is TRBJ2-3; D call uncertain. The CDR3 length is 14 residues. V lost 0 bases and J 0 bases, leaving 5 bases between the germline ends. Germline V gene data show CDR1 as SGHRS and CDR2 as YFSETQ. Written as DNA, the CDR3 is TGCGCCAGCAGCTTGGTGCCGAGCACAGATACGCAGTATTTT. The encoded protein is CASSLVPSTDTQYF.

This clone showed up just once. The chain recombines TRBV2 with TRBJ2-1, with 9 bases that match TRBD2. The V gene end was trimmed by 6 bases and the J gene end by 4 bases; junction bases not matched to a gene: 7. Germline V CDR1 and CDR2: SNHLY, FYNNEI. This CDR3 region has 15 residues. This chain's CDR3 is CASRATSGDYNEQFF. In DNA, the CDR3 is TGTGCCAGCAGGGCGACTAGCGGAGATTACAATGAGCAGTTCTTC.

The chain couples TRBV7-2 to TRBJ2-7; D tentatively reads TRBD1 or TRBD2 (5 bases each). This CDR3 comprises 16 residues. V was trimmed by 2 bases and J by 2 bases, leaving 16 bases between them. CDR1 and CDR2 from the germline V gene are SGHTA and FQGNSA. CDR3 DNA sequence: TGTGCCAGCAGCTTATACGGGGCGGGTGGAACCTACGAGCAGTACTTC. Its protein is CASSLYGAGGTYEQYF.

The chain has TRBV6-1 and TRBJ1-5; D is unresolved. This CDR3 has 14 residues. V was trimmed by 7 bases and J by 2 bases, leaving 12 bases between them. Germline V gene lookup returns CDR1 MNHNS and CDR2 SASEGT. The CDR3 spells CASTLGDGNQPQHF. CDR3 DNA: TGTGCCAGCACGTTAGGCGACGGCAATCAGCCCCAGCATTTT.

As regards this clone: At one end the junction does not follow the germline gene, possibly because of a read error. V is TRBV5-4 and J is TRBJ2-6; possibly TRBD1 or TRBD2 for D (7 bases each). The germline V gene encodes CDR1 SGHNT and CDR2 YYREEE (reference sequence). CDR3 length: 19 residues. This CDR3 is CASSDGRAGGVSRANVLTF. In nucleotides, the CDR3 is TGTGCCAGCAGCGATGGTAGGGCAGGGGGGGTCTCTCGGGCCAACGTCCTGACTTTC.

The rearrangement uses TRBV5-1 and TRBJ2-7; D not resolved. The CDR3 is 15 amino acids. CDR1 and CDR2 from the germline V gene are SGHRS and YFSETQ. V was cut by 6 bases and J by 4 bases, with 20 bases left in between. CDR3 coding DNA: TGCGCCAGCAAACTAATCCCAGGATCACCTTACGAGCAGTACTTC. Protein: CASKLIPGSPYEQYF.